Presented here are 18 T cell receptor beta chains from one specimen sequenced in a study of shared clonotypes between healthy human individuals. TCRdb keeps only in-frame clones here, not all; method: immunoSEQ multiplex PCR. The data hold 2,500,000 or so clones, with more than 90% observed a single time. Sequencing was done on a sample of naive CD4+ T cells sorted from blood. Subset indicated: CD45RA+ positively selected. Source of these receptors: a man between 18 and 35 years old in good health.

Notes on this clone: The same CDR3 arises from other DNA sequences in this sample as well. This chain links TRBV30 with TRBJ2-7, with 7 bases matching TRBD1. Germline V gene lookup returns CDR1 GTSNPN and CDR2 SVGIG (reference sequence). This CDR3 has 13 amino acids. J gave up 2 bases and V 2 bases, and 3 bases lay outside the gene matches. CDR3 nucleotides: TGTGCCTGGAGTAGGCAGGGGGCCTACGAGCAGTACTTC. This codes for CAWSRQGAYEQYF.

In its sample, this clone was seen once. The V gene is TRBV11-2, the J gene TRBJ2-7; TRBD2 agrees at 10 bases. CDR1 SGHAT and CDR2 FQNNGV come from the germline V gene. With 5 bases clipped from V and 3 bases from J, the junction kept 7 bases outside the gene matches. The CDR3 loop spans 15 amino acids. CDR3 sequence: CASSEERGGYYEQYF. In DNA form, the CDR3 reads TGTGCCAGCAGCGAAGAGCGGGGGGGCTACTACGAGCAGTACTTC.

This clone was recorded only once. The V gene is TRBV11-2, the J gene TRBJ2-5; 7 nucleotides match TRBD2. V lost 5 bases, J lost 7 bases, and 19 bases stayed unmatched. This CDR3 has 17 residues. Germline V gene lookup returns CDR1 SGHAT and CDR2 FQNNGV. Written as DNA, the CDR3 is TGTGCCAGCAGCCCTACCCGTGGACTGTCTACGGGAGGGACCCAGTACTTC. It encodes CASSPTRGLSTGGTQYF.

In its sample, this clone was seen once. For the CDR3, the DNA is TGTGCCAGCAGCTTGGCCGGACAGGGGCCTCAATCCTACGAGCAGTACTTC. As protein: CASSLAGQGPQSYEQYF. V gene TRBV5-4 combines with J gene TRBJ2-7; 9 bases align to TRBD1. The germline V gene encodes CDR1 SGHNT and CDR2 YYREEE (reference sequence). The CDR3 is 17 residues long. After removal of 0 bases from V and 1 base from J, the junction contained 8 bases not matched to a gene.

Comments on this clone: At one end, the junction sequence differs from germline, possibly due to a read error. The rearrangement uses TRBV5-1 and TRBJ1-3; D perhaps matches TRBD1 (5 bases). The CDR3 runs 13 residues. Germline CDR1 and CDR2: SGHRS and YFSETQ. CDR3 in DNA: TGCGCCGGCAGCTCCGGGGGAGAAAACACCATATATTTT. Its translation is CAGSSGGENTIYF.

V usage is TRBV10-3 and J usage is TRBJ2-5; 7 bases map to TRBD2. The CDR3 is 16 residues long. In germline, CDR1 is ENHRY, CDR2 SYGVKD. J lost 1 base, V lost 0 bases, and 5 bases had no gene match. The CDR3 nucleotides read TGTGCCATCAGTGAGTCAGGGCTAGCGGCCCAAGAGACCCAGTACTTC. Translating gives CAISESGLAAQETQYF.

The rearrangement joins TRBV25-1 to TRBJ1-3; D is unclear. Germline V gene data show CDR1 as MGHDK and CDR2 as SYGVNS. Trimming took 2 bases from V and 2 from J, leaving 10 bases between them. The CDR3 sequence is 15 residues long. CDR3 nucleotide sequence: TGTGCCAGCAGTGAACTCTCGAAAGCTGGAAACACCATATATTTT. Protein product: CASSELSKAGNTIYF.

V is TRBV7-2 and J is TRBJ2-5; D unresolved. The tail of the sequence fits TRBJ2-7 better, so the J call may be wrong. Per germline, CDR1 SGHTA and CDR2 FQGNSA. This CDR3 is 11 amino acids long. The CDR3 nucleotides are TGTGCCAGCAGCTCTGTCTACGAGCAGTACTTC. Protein product: CASSSVYEQYF.

The chain links TRBV27 to TRBJ2-5; the D gene is possibly TRBD1 (7 bases). This CDR3 has 18 amino acids. The V end lost 5 bases, the J end lost 4 bases, and 26 bases lay between the germline ends. Germline V gene lookup returns CDR1 MNHEY and CDR2 SMNVEV (reference sequence). Written as DNA, the CDR3 is TGTGCCAGCAGTCGGGACAGCTCGGGAGTGTCCCTACGAGAGACCCAGTACTTC. Translated: CASSRDSSGVSLRETQYF.

With respect to this clone: Additional DNA sequences in this sample encode the identical CDR3. The V gene is TRBV20-1, the J gene TRBJ2-7; no clear D gene. This CDR3 contains 11 residues. In germline, CDR1 is DFQATT, CDR2 SNEGSKA (reference sequence). The V end lost 3 bases, the J end lost 5 bases, and 8 bases lay between the germline ends. DNA for the CDR3: TGCAGTGCTAGGGGGTTGAACGAGCAGTACTTC. The encoded protein is CSARGLNEQYF.

The rearrangement links TRBV7-2 to TRBJ1-2; 9 bases align to TRBD1. V was clipped by 2 bases and J by 4 bases; unmatched bases: 17. There are 19 residues in the CDR3. Germline CDR1 SGHTA, CDR2 FQGNSA. In nucleotides, the CDR3 is TGTGCCAGCAGCTTAAAGGGACAGGGAGGTCTATTACCGGTCTATGGCTACACCTTC. Protein sequence: CASSLKGQGGLLPVYGYTF.

The chain uses TRBV30 and TRBJ2-5, with D possibly matching TRBD2 (6 bases). The end of the DNA fits TRBJ2-7 better, so the J call may be wrong. Looked up from germline, CDR1 is GTSNPN and CDR2 is SVGIG (reference sequence). There are 15 residues in the CDR3. The CDR3 DNA follows: TGTGCCTGTAGACCCTGGGACTTAGCGACGGACGAGCAGTACTTC. This gives the protein CACRPWDLATDEQYF.

This sequence joins TRBV15 and TRBJ1-4, with D possibly matching TRBD1 (5 bases). CDR3 size: 15 residues. Germline V CDR1 and CDR2: LNHNV, YYDKDF (reference sequence). The V and J ends lost 5 bases and 0 bases respectively, with 10 bases between them. DNA for the CDR3: TGTGCCACCAGCGGGGGACTTACAACTAATGAAAAACTGTTTTTT. Its translation: CATSGGLTTNEKLFF.

This chain connects TRBV18 to TRBJ1-1; D might be TRBD1 (5 bases). Looked up from germline, CDR1 is KGHSH and CDR2 is LQKENI. The CDR3 runs 15 residues. The V end was cut by 2 bases, the J end by 1 base, with 11 bases between. CDR3 coding DNA: TGTGCCAGCTCACCAACCCGGGGGTGGAACACTGAAGCTTTCTTT. Protein: CASSPTRGWNTEAFF.

With regard to this clone: This sample includes further DNA sequences coding for the same CDR3. The chain uses TRBV10-3 and TRBJ1-1; D possibly corresponds to TRBD1 (6 bases). The germline CDR1 and CDR2 sequences are ENHRY and SYGVKD. The CDR3 totals 15 residues. Trimming cost V 0 bases and J 1 base, with 9 bases left between them. CDR3: CAISESGGWNTEAFF. CDR3 nucleotides: TGTGCCATCAGTGAGTCTGGGGGCTGGAACACTGAAGCTTTCTTT.

To note about this clone: Other DNA sequences in this sample translate to the same CDR3. This rearrangement joins TRBV5-4 to TRBJ2-1; D perhaps matches TRBD2 (6 bases). Trimming took 0 bases from V and 7 from J, leaving 8 bases between them. Germline V gene sequence: CDR1 SGHNT, CDR2 YYREEE (reference sequence). This CDR3 region has 13 residues. CDR3 nucleotide sequence: TGTGCCAGCAGCTTGGCGGGGGTGAATGAGCAGTTCTTC. It translates to CASSLAGVNEQFF.

As concerns this clone: One end of the junction does not line up with germline, which may come from a read error. The chain joins TRBV7-7 to TRBJ2-5; 13 bases are a match to TRBD2. CDR1 is SSHAT, CDR2 FNYEAQ, per germline (reference sequence). The CDR3 loop spans 15 amino acids. The DNA of the CDR3 is TGTGCTAGCAGCTTACTAGCGGGAGGGCCCGAGACCCAGTACTTC. Amino acids: CASSLLAGGPETQYF.

This clone has only a few counts. J is TRBJ1-4 and V is TRBV2, with D unresolved. Trimming removed 1 base from V and 2 bases from J, with 5 bases in between. Per the germline V gene, CDR1 is SNHLY and CDR2 is FYNNEI. The CDR3 loop spans 14 amino acids. The CDR3 DNA is TGTGCCAGCAGTGAAGGGCAGACTAATGAAAAACTGTTTTTT. This translates into CASSEGQTNEKLFF. The full variable domain, completed using reference TRBV2 and TRBJ1-4, is EPEVTQTPSHQVTQMGQEVILRCVPISNHLYFYWYRQILGQKVEFLVSFYNNEISEKSEIFDDQFSVERPDGSNFTLKIRSTKLEDSAMYFCASSEGQTNEKLFFGSGTQLSVL.